This T cell receptor (beta chain) was captured by sequencing in a study of blood T cell repertoires in COVID-19. Looking at the study overall: Nucleic acid was either cDNA or gDNA, and it came from T cells, B-cell-depleted T cells, or PBMCs.

In the original workflow: Quantification of nucleated cells was approximated via reference gene primer amplification. Measured with immunoSEQ multiplex PCR; TCRdb has only the in-frame clones, and not every one. For V, J and clone size, that table is used; D and trimming come from the DNA. This table holds about 250,000 clones, 86% found once. The CDR3 runs to 14 residues. V lost 0 bases and J lost 5, with 10 bases in between. CDR1 LGHNA and CDR2 YSLEER come from the germline V gene. The genes are TRBV4-3 and TRBJ1-2; perhaps TRBD1 as D (6 bases). What was sequenced was peripheral blood. The TCR originated in a woman aged 55-69 years who had recovered from COVID-19. CDR3 region: CASSQDRGRYGYTF. CDR3 sequence (DNA): TGCGCCAGCAGCCAAGACAGGGGCAGGTATGGCTACACCTTC.